Each of the 29 T cell receptor beta chains below was sequenced from the same sample in a study of blood T cell repertoires in COVID-19 (TCRdb year 2020). Library generation was performed with the immunoSEQ multiplex PCR assay. The table comes from immuneACCESS by way of TCRdb, which keeps in-frame sequences with V and J called. Part of the clones is missing from these tables; in studies checked, under half for an unresolved V gene and the rest for unknown reasons. The sample has roughly 300,000 clones on record, roughly 86% of them singletons. The ten largest clones add up to around 8% of the sample. The sample taken for sequencing was peripheral blood. The receptors here all came from a woman in her forties or fifties who had recovered from COVID-19.

This clone appeared a single time. The chain employs TRBV7-9 and TRBJ1-4, with TRBD1 matching over 7 bases. The J segment lost 2 bases and the V segment lost 6 bases, leaving 3 bases of the junction unmatched. Germline V CDR1 and CDR2: SEHNR, FQNEAQ (reference sequence). This CDR3 comprises 14 residues. CDR3 residues: CASRSTGTNEKLFF. CDR3 bases: TGTGCCAGCAGATCGACAGGGACTAATGAAAAACTGTTTTTT.

The table lists this clone with a count of one. CDR3 nucleotides: TGTGCCAGCTCACCTCAAGGGGGGGTCTATGGCTACACCTTC. Protein sequence: CASSPQGGVYGYTF. This chain joins TRBV18 and TRBJ1-2, with a tentative D call TRBD1 (6 bases). The CDR3 contains 14 residues. Germline assignment: CDR1 KGHSH and CDR2 LQKENI. The V end was cut by 3 bases, the J end by 4 bases, with 12 bases between.

The chain links TRBV28 to TRBJ2-3; TRBD2 matches 9 bases. The length of the CDR3 is 13 residues. The junction had 13 bases not matched to a gene; V was cut back by 10 bases and J by 11 bases. Germline CDR1 reads MDHEN; CDR2 reads SYDVKM. CDR3 sequence (DNA): TGTGCCACCACGCGGCGGGAGGGCCAGGGGCAGTATTTT. Translation gives CATTRREGQGQYF.

V usage is TRBV10-3 and J usage is TRBJ2-7, with D perhaps TRBD2 (5 bases). The V end was cut by 5 bases, the J end by 5 bases, with 13 bases between. This CDR3 contains 13 residues. From germline, CDR1 is ENHRY and CDR2 SYGVKD. CDR3 DNA sequence: TGTGCCATCAGTCAAGGGCTAGCCGACGAGCAGTACTTC. Amino acid sequence: CAISQGLADEQYF.

The genes are TRBV9 and TRBJ2-3; 7 bases map to TRBD2. This CDR3 comprises 14 residues. Trimming removed 4 bases from V and 3 bases from J; junction bases left unmatched: 5. Looked up from germline, CDR1 is SGDLS and CDR2 is YYNGEE. CDR3 residues: CASSPERGTDTQYF. CDR3 nucleotides: TGTGCCAGCAGCCCTGAGCGGGGAACAGATACGCAGTATTTT.

The chain is built from TRBV28 and TRBJ2-2, with a weak D call TRBD1 (6 bases). Per germline, CDR1 MDHEN and CDR2 SYDVKM. The CDR3 runs to 16 residues. V dropped 7 bases and J dropped 2 bases, with 17 bases sitting between them. The CDR3 region is CASTPHQGINTGELFF. CDR3 bases: TGTGCCAGCACCCCCCATCAGGGGATCAACACCGGGGAGCTGTTTTTT.

This clone was counted a single time. This chain joins TRBV19 and TRBJ2-2; the D gene is possibly TRBD1 (6 bases). V lost 8 bases, J lost 1 base, and 17 bases lay in between. The CDR3 is made up of 16 amino acids. Germline-derived CDR1 and CDR2 are LNHDA and SQIVND (reference sequence). The CDR3 region has the DNA TGTGCCAGTCAAACCGCCCACAGGGTGAACACCGGGGAGCTGTTTTTT. Translating it yields CASQTAHRVNTGELFF. The variable domain in full, with the rest retrieved from reference TRBV19 and TRBJ2-2, is DGGITQSPKYLFRKEGQNVTLSCEQNLNHDAMYWYRQDPGQGLRLIYYSQIVNDFQKGDIAEGYSVSREKKESFPLTVTSAQKNPTAFYLCASQTAHRVNTGELFFGEGSRLTVL.

V is TRBV5-1 and J is TRBJ2-1; tentatively, D is TRBD1 (6 bases). V lost 4 bases to trimming and J lost 1 base, with 12 bases between them. The CDR3 is 15 residues long. From germline, CDR1 is SGHRS and CDR2 YFSETQ. CDR3 nucleotide sequence: TGCGCCAGCAGCCCGGGAACAGGGTCCTACAATGAGCAGTTCTTC. This translates into CASSPGTGSYNEQFF.

This clone was found a few times. The J gene is TRBJ1-1, the V gene TRBV12-3 or TRBV12-4; 9 bases line up with TRBD1. The V gene end was trimmed by 5 bases and the J gene end by 7 bases; junction bases not matched to a gene: 5. CDR3 size: 13 residues. Here the CDR3 DNA reads TGTGCCAGCAGTCTACCGGGACAGGGTGAAGCTTTCTTT. Its translation: CASSLPGQGEAFF.

The chain employs TRBV6-5 and TRBJ1-1, with TRBD1 matching 7 bases. Germline V lookup: CDR1 MNHEY, CDR2 SVGAGI. Losses at the gene ends were 6 bases for V and 3 bases for J; bases not matched to a gene: 10. The CDR3 length is 15 residues. CDR3 DNA: TGTGCCAGCAGCCGCCTCGGGGGACAGTACACTGAAGCTTTCTTT. Encoded protein: CASSRLGGQYTEAFF.

The J gene is TRBJ1-1, the V gene TRBV6-5; D is perhaps TRBD1 (5 bases). This CDR3 is built from 14 residues. Looked up from germline, CDR1 is MNHEY and CDR2 is SVGAGI. Trimming took 6 bases from V and 1 from J, leaving 12 bases between them. The CDR3 loop is CASRFIGQNTEAFF. The DNA for the CDR3 is TGTGCCAGCAGGTTCATCGGACAGAACACTGAAGCTTTCTTT.

CDR3 in DNA: TGTGCCAGCAGTTTTGGACAGAACTACGGTGAGCAGTTCTTC. Protein: CASSFGQNYGEQFF. The chain recombines TRBV27 with TRBJ2-1, with D possibly matching TRBD1 (6 bases). Germline CDR1 reads MNHEY; CDR2 reads SMNVEV (reference sequence). Trimming removed 3 bases at V and 9 bases at J, with 15 bases between. The CDR3 sequence is 14 residues long.

The table lists this clone with a few counts. The V and J genes are TRBV30 and TRBJ1-3; unclear D gene. The CDR3 is 14 amino acids. The germline V gene has CDR1 GTSNPN and CDR2 SVGIG (reference sequence). Trimming pared 2 bases from V and 0 bases from J, leaving 8 bases between. This CDR3 is CAWSYGISGNTIYF. The DNA for the CDR3 is TGTGCCTGGAGTTACGGGATCTCTGGAAACACCATATATTTT. Variable domain in full (rest from reference TRBV30 and TRBJ1-3): SQTIHQWPATLVQPVGSPLSLECTVEGTSNPNLYWYRQAAGRGLQLLFYSVGIGQISSEVPQNLSASRPQDRQFILSSKKLLLSDSGFYLCAWSYGISGNTIYFGEGSWLTVV.

The chain carries TRBV3-1 (or the pseudogene TRBV3-2) and TRBJ2-7; the match to TRBD2 covers 8 bases. Germline V gene lookup returns CDR1 LGHDT and CDR2 YNNKEL (reference sequence). CDR3 length equals 16 residues. Losses at the gene ends were 1 base for V and 7 bases for J; bases not matched to a gene: 12. As DNA, the CDR3 is TGTGCCAGCAGCCAAGGGGGCTCAGCGGGAGCGGGAGAGCAGTACTTC. Protein: CASSQGGSAGAGEQYF.

The J gene is TRBJ1-4, the V gene TRBV6-5, with 7 bases fitting TRBD1. This CDR3 comprises 15 residues. J lost 8 bases, V lost 6 bases, and 12 bases had no gene match. Per the germline V gene, CDR1 is MNHEY and CDR2 is SVGAGI. Here the CDR3 DNA reads TGTGCCAGCAGGAAGATCGACAGGGTTGGCGAAAAACTGTTTTTT. This sequence encodes CASRKIDRVGEKLFF.

The chain combines TRBV28 with TRBJ1-5, with D unresolved. Germline-derived CDR1 and CDR2 are MDHEN and SYDVKM. There are 15 residues in the CDR3. V lost 2 bases, J lost 0 bases, and 8 bases lay in between. CDR3 sequence: CASSLGGHSNQPQHF. In nucleotides, the CDR3 is TGTGCCAGCAGTTTAGGCGGCCATAGCAATCAGCCCCAGCATTTT.

This clone was counted between two and nine times. J is TRBJ1-5 and V is TRBV6-2 or TRBV6-3; TRBD1 agrees at 7 bases. CDR1 is MNHEY and CDR2 is SVGEGT in the germline V gene. The CDR3 is made up of 17 amino acids. With 0 bases clipped from V and 5 bases from J, the junction kept 10 bases outside the gene matches. The CDR3 DNA reads as TGTGCCAGCAGTTACTCGGACGAGACAGGGATTTATCAGCCCCAGCATTTT. It yields the protein CASSYSDETGIYQPQHF.

This rearrangement joins TRBV11-2 to TRBJ2-5; the match to TRBD1 covers 7 bases. The CDR3 is made up of 14 amino acids. Germline V gene data show CDR1 as SGHAT and CDR2 as FQNNGV. With V trimmed by 4 bases and J by 5 bases, 7 bases remained unmatched. This chain's CDR3 is CASSSLGGGETQYF. CDR3 DNA: TGTGCCAGCAGCTCTTTAGGGGGCGGGGAGACCCAGTACTTC.

The rearrangement links TRBV7-9 to TRBJ2-1; a possible D gene is TRBD2 (7 bases). Trimming removed 5 bases at V and 3 bases at J, with 17 bases between. CDR1 and CDR2 from the germline V gene are SEHNR and FQNEAQ (reference sequence). There are 16 residues in the CDR3. CDR3 sequence (DNA): TGTGCCAGCAGCACCCCCGGGGGGCTAAACTACAATGAGCAGTTCTTC. Translating gives CASSTPGGLNYNEQFF.

This clone has only one observation. The gene calls are TRBV2 and TRBJ1-1; weak D call: TRBD1 (6 bases). The CDR3 contains 15 residues. Germline CDR1 is SNHLY and CDR2 is FYNNEI. The V and J ends lost 4 bases and 4 bases respectively, with 16 bases between them. The CDR3 reads CASSAQGVSSTEAFF. The CDR3 DNA reads as TGTGCCAGCAGTGCACAGGGCGTTAGTAGCACTGAAGCTTTCTTT.

This sequence joins TRBV18 and TRBJ2-7; TRBD2 aligns across 7 bases. Germline loops: CDR1 KGHSH, CDR2 LQKENI. The CDR3 has 16 amino acids. The junction had 12 bases not matched to a gene; V was cut back by 6 bases and J by 1 base. CDR3 residues: CASSVALADYSYEQYF. DNA of the CDR3: TGTGCCAGCTCCGTCGCTCTAGCGGATTATTCCTACGAGCAGTACTTC.

On this clone itself: Additional DNA sequences in this sample encode the identical CDR3. CDR3 loop: CASSERDFSGNTIYF. The CDR3 nucleotides read TGTGCCAGCAGTGAGCGGGATTTCTCTGGAAACACCATATATTTT. The rearrangement uses TRBV6-1 and TRBJ1-3, with D uncertain. Per germline, CDR1 MNHNS and CDR2 SASEGT. The CDR3 is 15 amino acids. V lost 3 bases and J 0 bases, leaving 9 bases between the germline ends.

V usage is TRBV5-8 and J usage is TRBJ1-2; D is undetermined. CDR3 length: 14 amino acids. From germline, CDR1 is SGHTS and CDR2 YDEGEE. Trimming shortened V by 0 bases and J by 7 bases, and 13 bases separated the two germline ends. CDR3 bases: TGTGCCAGCAGCTTGGAACGGTCAATCCCTGGCTACACCTTC. Protein product: CASSLERSIPGYTF.

A few counts support this clone. This chain links TRBV18 with TRBJ2-1, with 10 bases that match TRBD2. The CDR3 sequence is 16 residues long. The junction had 7 bases not matched to a gene; V was cut back by 3 bases and J by 5 bases. The germline V gene encodes CDR1 KGHSH and CDR2 LQKENI. For the CDR3, the DNA is TGTGCCAGCTCACCCCTCCGTACTAGCGGGGACAATGAGCAGTTCTTC. This sequence encodes CASSPLRTSGDNEQFF.

The chain has TRBV27 and TRBJ2-7, with a weak D call TRBD2 (6 bases). The CDR3 is 14 amino acids. Trimming shortened V by 4 bases and J by 3 bases, and 13 bases separated the two germline ends. Germline V gives CDR1 MNHEY, CDR2 SMNVEV (reference sequence). CDR3 DNA sequence: TGTGCCAGCAGTTCGCACCGGGGGAACTACGAGCAGTACTTC. Encoded protein: CASSSHRGNYEQYF.

The V and J genes are TRBV24-1 and TRBJ2-7; 12 nucleotides match TRBD2. CDR3 size: 16 residues. Germline V gene lookup returns CDR1 KGHDR and CDR2 SFDVKD. J lost 9 bases, V lost 3 bases, and 11 bases had no gene match. The CDR3: CATSDPGLAGTTVQYF. CDR3 DNA sequence: TGTGCCACCAGTGATCCTGGACTAGCGGGAACTACGGTGCAGTACTTC.

The V gene is TRBV23-1, the J gene TRBJ2-7; TRBD1 is a possible D gene (6 bases). TRBV23-1 is flagged as an ORF with uncertain function. Trimming cost V 10 bases and J 4 bases, with 20 bases left between them. CDR3 length: 14 amino acids. This CDR3 is CAIPVGTTKYEQYF. CDR3 in DNA: TGCGCCATCCCCGTCGGGACAACCAAATACGAGCAGTACTTC.

The chain couples TRBV7-2 to TRBJ2-1; the match to TRBD2 covers 9 bases. The V segment lost 5 bases and the J segment 5 bases; nucleotides outside the gene matches: 16. The CDR3 has 18 residues. Germline loops: CDR1 SGHTA, CDR2 FQGNSA. CDR3 DNA sequence: TGTGCCAGCAGCCGGATAGGGGCAGGAGCGGGGGGTCACAATGAGCAGTTCTTC. This sequence encodes CASSRIGAGAGGHNEQFF.

This clone has a single count. In the same sample, other DNA sequences code for this CDR3. V is TRBV7-8 and J is TRBJ1-5; D is perhaps TRBD1 (5 bases). This CDR3 is 14 amino acids long. Germline CDR1 and CDR2: SGHVS and FQNEAQ. Trimming took 3 bases from V and 3 from J, leaving 9 bases between them. CDR3 protein: CASSFDRVNQPQHF. The CDR3 coding sequence is TGTGCCAGCAGCTTCGACAGAGTCAATCAGCCCCAGCATTTT.